This T cell receptor beta chain is drawn from a study of Graves' ophthalmopathy and Graves' hyperthyroidism. The study's findings and limits: Ophthalmopathy progression was predicted with about 71% sensitivity and about 72% specificity.

RNA transcripts served as template for amplifying TCR beta CDR3 sequences. A first-round RT-PCR used HTBI primers, followed by a second-round multiplex PCR. TCRdb redid the calling of the multiplex PCR reads with MiXCR, one entry per CDR3 protein. Of 500,000 to 700,000 distinct CDR3 sequences listed, under 45% are singletons. The CDR3 covers 18 residues. Germline CDR1 reads SQVTM; CDR2 reads ANQGSEA. V was cut by 0 bases and J by 1 base, with 22 bases left in between. Clinicians diagnosed using symptoms, serum thyroxine, TRAb, thyroid ultrasound and orbital computed tomography. To note about this clonotype: Its antigen is currently unknown.

Input material: peripheral blood or thyroid tissue (not recorded which). The sequence derives from an adult man with Graves' hyperthyroidism. This rearrangement joins TRBV29-1 to TRBJ2-7, with D hard to call. The CDR3 DNA follows: TGCAGCGTTGAAGATACCAGCAGTTACTCAACCGGATCCTACGAGCAGTACTTC. Residues: CSVEDTSSYSTGSYEQYF.